The 18 T cell receptor beta chains listed next were all sequenced from one sample in a study of a mutant IDH1 vaccine in newly diagnosed glioma listed by TCRdb under 2021. No antigen is known for these receptors. The library came from the immunoSEQ multiplex PCR assay. TCRdb took over this immuneACCESS table, retaining in-frame rearrangements with V and J assigned. Such tables are incomplete; in checked studies, under half of the missing clones stem from an unresolved V gene, and the remainder is unexplained. Across this sample there are about 27,000 clones, with around 76% seen only once. The ten largest account for approximately 7.5% of the sample. In light of the paper, this sample's time point label describes: week 35, safety follow-up. Each vaccine dose, consisting of 300 ug of a 20-mer mutant IDH1 peptide in Montanide, was administered subcutaneously with topical imiquimod. Specimen: PBMCs, collected from a glioma patient whose treatment included an IDH1 peptide vaccine. These receptors originate from a man in his fifties or sixties with glioma.

The chain recombines TRBV6-5 with TRBJ1-5; D is unclear. Germline V gene data show CDR1 as MNHEY and CDR2 as SVGAGI. The CDR3 sequence is 14 residues long. Between the trimmed V and J ends, which lost 0 bases and 10 bases, there was a span of 13 bases. The CDR3 sequence: CASSYSGSPGPQHF. The DNA of the CDR3 is TGTGCCAGCAGTTACTCGGGCAGCCCGGGCCCCCAGCATTTT.

This chain joins TRBV19 and TRBJ1-5; the D is unclear. The ends were cut back, 4 bases at V and 7 bases at J, with 14 bases in the middle. From germline, CDR1 is LNHDA and CDR2 SQIVND (reference sequence). The CDR3 runs to 14 residues. The CDR3 DNA reads as TGTGCCAGTAGTAAGGAAGGAGGTGGGCAGCCCCAGCATTTT. It yields the protein CASSKEGGGQPQHF.

DNA of the CDR3: TGTGCCAGCAAGGGCTTCACAGATACGCAGTATTTT. Its protein product is CASKGFTDTQYF. This chain uses TRBV6-5 with TRBJ2-3, with D unclear. V was shortened by 7 bases and J by 2 bases, with 7 bases between the two germline ends. Germline V CDR1 and CDR2: MNHEY, SVGAGI. The CDR3 is 12 residues long.

V is TRBV5-1 and J is TRBJ1-2, with 7 bases matching TRBD1. V was clipped by 0 bases and J by 8 bases; unmatched bases: 13. This CDR3 comprises 16 residues. Germline V gene data show CDR1 as SGHRS and CDR2 as YFSETQ. In DNA, the CDR3 is TGCGCCAGCAGCTTGGCCGGTGGCAGGGGGGTTGAAGGCTACACCTTC. This encodes CASSLAGGRGVEGYTF.

The V gene is TRBV18, the J gene TRBJ1-2; D gene ambiguous. The CDR3 consists of 13 residues. Germline V gives CDR1 KGHSH, CDR2 LQKENI. The V end lost 2 bases, the J end lost 3 bases, and 7 bases lay between the germline ends. The chain's CDR3 is CASSPGADYGYTF. The CDR3 nucleotides read TGTGCCAGCTCACCAGGCGCCGACTATGGCTACACCTTC.

CDR3 in amino acids: CSVLGTSGPMDTQYF. The CDR3 DNA follows: TGCAGCGTTCTTGGGACTAGCGGGCCCATGGATACGCAGTATTTT. The chain employs TRBV29-1 and TRBJ2-3; TRBD2 aligns across 12 bases. The junction had 9 bases not matched to a gene; V was cut back by 5 bases and J by 6 bases. Germline V CDR1 and CDR2: SQVTM, ANQGSEA. CDR3 length: 15 amino acids.

The chain joins TRBV9 to TRBJ2-6; 9 bases are a match to TRBD1. Looked up from germline, CDR1 is SGDLS and CDR2 is YYNGEE. The CDR3 extends over 16 amino acids. V was clipped by 2 bases and J by 1 base; unmatched bases: 1. For the CDR3, the DNA is TGTGCCAGCAGCGTGACAGGGGGATCTGGGGCCAACGTCCTGACTTTC. This gives the protein CASSVTGGSGANVLTF.

The rearrangement uses TRBV10-3 and TRBJ2-3, with a tentative D call TRBD2 (5 bases). The germline V gene encodes CDR1 ENHRY and CDR2 SYGVKD. V shed 3 bases and J shed 0 bases, with 10 bases lying between them. This CDR3 has 15 residues. CDR3 residues: CAISDRGTSTDTQYF. The CDR3 region has the DNA TGTGCCATCAGTGATCGGGGAACTAGCACAGATACGCAGTATTTT.

The chain carries TRBV10-2 and TRBJ1-1; TRBD1 is a possible D gene (5 bases). The germline V gene encodes CDR1 WSHSY and CDR2 SAAADI. The CDR3 is made up of 13 amino acids. The germline V and J ends were trimmed by 6 bases and 0 bases, with 8 bases remaining between them. This chain's CDR3 is CASSGAMNTEAFF. CDR3 nucleotides: TGCGCCAGCAGCGGGGCAATGAACACTGAAGCTTTCTTT.

The genes are TRBV5-1 and TRBJ2-7, with unresolved D. Germline CDR1 SGHRS, CDR2 YFSETQ. Deletions cut 2 bases from V and 5 bases from J, with 8 bases between. There are 12 residues in the CDR3. CDR3 DNA sequence: TGCGCCAGCAGCTTCGAGTCGAACGAGCAGTACTTC. Its protein is CASSFESNEQYF.

The gene calls are TRBV18 and TRBJ2-1; 12 bases fit TRBD2. CDR1 KGHSH and CDR2 LQKENI come from the germline V gene. CDR3 length: 16 amino acids. The junction had 10 bases not matched to a gene; V was cut back by 3 bases and J by 10 bases. CDR3 in DNA: TGTGCCAGCTCACCCCCCCTAGCGGGGGGGCCCAACGAGCAGTTCTTC. Amino acid sequence: CASSPPLAGGPNEQFF. Filled out from reference TRBV18 and TRBJ2-1, the complete variable domain reads NAGVMQNPRHLVRRRGQEARLRCSPMKGHSHVYWYRQLPEEGLKFMVYLQKENIIDESGMPKERFSAEFPKEGPSILRIQQVVRGDSAAYFCASSPPLAGGPNEQFFGPGTRLTVL.

This chain joins TRBV6-4 and TRBJ2-6; no reliable D call. The germline V gene encodes CDR1 MRHNA and CDR2 SNTAGT. Trimming left V 3 bases short and J 0 bases short, with 6 bases between. The CDR3 runs to 15 residues. The CDR3 here is CASSERGSGANVLTF. The DNA for the CDR3 is TGTGCCAGCAGTGAACGAGGCTCTGGGGCCAACGTCCTGACTTTC.

The chain links TRBV10-3 to TRBJ2-7; 8 nucleotides align to TRBD1. The trim removed 6 bases at V and 7 bases at J, leaving 8 bases unmatched. This CDR3 contains 13 residues. Germline CDR1 and CDR2: ENHRY and SYGVKD. The CDR3 bases are TGTGCCATCAGGACAGGGGATTTAGAGGAGCAGTACTTC. Translation gives CAIRTGDLEEQYF.

The chain recombines TRBV7-2 with TRBJ2-7; D may be TRBD1 (6 bases). From germline, CDR1 is SGHTA and CDR2 FQGNSA. The CDR3 runs to 15 residues. The V end lost 1 base, the J end lost 2 bases, and 12 bases lay between the germline ends. CDR3 sequence: CASSLGDKGAYEQYF. The DNA for the CDR3 is TGTGCCAGCAGCTTAGGGGACAAGGGCGCCTACGAGCAGTACTTC.

The gene calls are TRBV5-1 and TRBJ1-2; D not certain. Germline loops: CDR1 SGHRS, CDR2 YFSETQ. The germline V and J ends were trimmed by 1 base and 7 bases, with 17 bases remaining between them. The CDR3 is 15 amino acids. The CDR3 nucleotides read TGCGCCAGCAGCTTGAATTCGGGCGGCCTAAGTGGCTACACCTTC. Amino acids: CASSLNSGGLSGYTF.

J is TRBJ2-1 and V is TRBV7-2; D perhaps matches TRBD2 (6 bases). The CDR3 loop spans 15 amino acids. Germline CDR1 reads SGHTA; CDR2 reads FQGNSA. With 4 bases removed from V and 4 bases from J, the gap between germline ends came to 14 bases. The CDR3 here is CASSSGLAIYNEQFF. The CDR3 DNA is TGTGCCAGCAGCTCGGGGCTAGCGATATACAATGAGCAGTTCTTC. The full variable domain, rest sourced from reference TRBV7-2 and TRBJ2-1, is GAGVSQSPSNKVTEKGKDVELRCDPISGHTALYWYRQSLGQGLEFLIYFQGNSAPDKSGLPSDRFSAERTGGSVSTLTIQRTQQEDSAVYLCASSSGLAIYNEQFFGPGTRLTVL.

CDR3 loop: CASGPGGREQYF. Written as DNA, the CDR3 is TGTGCCAGTGGGCCAGGGGGCCGCGAGCAGTACTTC. This chain uses TRBV6-1 with TRBJ2-7, with 8 bases identical to TRBD1. The CDR3 is made up of 12 amino acids. V lost 9 bases to trimming and J lost 6 bases; unmatched junction nucleotides: 7. Germline CDR1 is MNHNS and CDR2 is SASEGT.

V usage is TRBV27 and J usage is TRBJ2-7, with 7 positions matching TRBD1. The V gene end was trimmed by 0 bases and the J gene end by 4 bases; junction bases not matched to a gene: 12. The CDR3 runs 17 residues. Germline V gene sequence: CDR1 MNHEY, CDR2 SMNVEV (reference sequence). As DNA, the CDR3 is TGTGCCAGCAGTTTATCGGACAGTAGACAGGGATGGTACGAGCAGTACTTC. It codes for CASSLSDSRQGWYEQYF.